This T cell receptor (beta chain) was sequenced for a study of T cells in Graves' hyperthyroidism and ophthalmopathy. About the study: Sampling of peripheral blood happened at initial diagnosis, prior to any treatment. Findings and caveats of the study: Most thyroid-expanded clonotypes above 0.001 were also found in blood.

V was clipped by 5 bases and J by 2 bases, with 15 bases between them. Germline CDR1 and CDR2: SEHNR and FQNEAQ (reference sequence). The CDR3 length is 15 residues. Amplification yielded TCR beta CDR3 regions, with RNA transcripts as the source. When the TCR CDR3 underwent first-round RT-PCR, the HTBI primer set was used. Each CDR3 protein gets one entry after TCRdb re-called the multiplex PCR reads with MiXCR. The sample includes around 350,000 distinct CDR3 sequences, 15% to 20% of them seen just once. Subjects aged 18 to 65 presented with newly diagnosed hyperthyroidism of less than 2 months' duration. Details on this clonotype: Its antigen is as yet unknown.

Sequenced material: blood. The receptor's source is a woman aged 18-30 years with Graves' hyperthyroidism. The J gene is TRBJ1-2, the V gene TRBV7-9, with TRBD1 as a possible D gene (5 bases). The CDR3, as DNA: TGTGCCAGCAGCCCGACGACAGCAACCAACTATGGCTACACCTTC. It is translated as CASSPTTATNYGYTF. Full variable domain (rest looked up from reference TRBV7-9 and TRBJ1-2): DTGVSQNPRHKITKRGQNVTFRCDPISEHNRLYWYRQTLGQGPEFLTYFQNEAQLEKSRLLSDRFSAERPKGSFSTLEIQRTEQGDSAMYLCASSPTTATNYGYTFGSGTRLTVV.